Shown below are 28 T cell receptor beta chains from a single sample sequenced in a study of blood T cell repertoires in COVID-19. Generated by immunoSEQ multiplex PCR, the TCRdb table keeps only in-frame clones and is missing some. This table has approximately 190,000 clones, approximately 90% appearing once. The source material was peripheral blood. The receptor source for this set is a man older than 75 with acute or convalescent COVID-19.

V usage is TRBV4-3 and J usage is TRBJ2-7; D perhaps matches TRBD2 (7 bases). With 1 base removed from V and 2 bases from J, the gap between germline ends came to 21 bases. From germline, CDR1 is LGHNA and CDR2 YSLEER. The CDR3 is 18 residues long. As DNA, the CDR3 is TGCGCCAGCAGCCAAGGACAGGACGCGGGAGTCGACCCCTACGAGCAGTACGTC. This encodes CASSQGQDAGVDPYEQYV.

This clone has only a few counts. The chain employs TRBV19 and TRBJ1-1; perhaps TRBD1 as D (6 bases). This CDR3 contains 15 residues. Trimming took off 4 bases at V and 0 bases at J, with 12 bases between the two ends. Germline V gene lookup returns CDR1 LNHDA and CDR2 SQIVND (reference sequence). Here the CDR3 reads CASSTIRQVNTEAFF. The CDR3 bases are TGTGCCAGTAGTACCATCAGACAGGTGAACACTGAAGCTTTCTTT.

The rearrangement links TRBV2 to TRBJ1-5; D perhaps matches TRBD1 (5 bases). Germline CDR1 and CDR2: SNHLY and FYNNEI. This CDR3 region has 16 residues. Trimming took off 5 bases at V and 1 base at J, with 15 bases between the two ends. CDR3 sequence: CASSTLGGGSNQPQHF. The DNA of the CDR3 is TGTGCCAGCAGTACCCTGGGGGGTGGGAGCAATCAGCCCCAGCATTTT. The entire variable domain, with the rest obtained from reference TRBV2 and TRBJ1-5, is as follows: EPEVTQTPSHQVTQMGQEVILRCVPISNHLYFYWYRQILGQKVEFLVSFYNNEISEKSEIFDDQFSVERPDGSNFTLKIRSTKLEDSAMYFCASSTLGGGSNQPQHFGDGTRLSIL.

The chain carries TRBV27 and TRBJ1-4; 12 nucleotides agree with TRBD1. Trimming cost V 3 bases and J 3 bases; bases outside gene matches: 2. CDR1 is MNHEY, CDR2 SMNVEV, per germline (reference sequence). This CDR3 is built from 16 residues. The CDR3 is CASSLGQGAPNEKLFF. The CDR3 DNA reads TGTGCCAGCAGTTTGGGACAGGGGGCGCCTAATGAAAAACTGTTTTTT.

The chain uses TRBV30 and TRBJ1-1, with D maybe TRBD1 (6 bases). The germline gives CDR1 GTSNPN, CDR2 SVGIG (reference sequence). CDR3 length equals 12 residues. V was pared by 2 bases and J by 8 bases, with 12 bases between. CDR3 sequence reads: CAWSKLDREAFF. CDR3 coding DNA: TGTGCCTGGAGTAAACTAGACAGGGAAGCTTTCTTT.

This chain uses TRBV4-2 with TRBJ1-6; TRBD1 agrees at 7 bases. Germline CDR1 and CDR2: LGHNA and YNFKEQ. The CDR3 is 15 residues long. The junction had 6 bases not matched to a gene; V was cut back by 3 bases and J by 7 bases. CDR3 sequence reads: CASSQEDRINSPLHF. CDR3 coding DNA: TGTGCCAGCAGCCAGGAGGACAGGATAAATTCACCCCTCCACTTT.

V is TRBV4-2 and J is TRBJ1-4; TRBD1 might be the D (5 bases). V lost 1 base and J lost 4, with 10 bases in between. Germline values: CDR1 LGHNA, CDR2 YNFKEQ. This CDR3 comprises 15 residues. CDR3 protein: CASSQVGGGNEKLFF. CDR3 nucleotide sequence: TGTGCCAGCAGCCAAGTCGGGGGGGGTAATGAAAAACTGTTTTTT.

The chain has TRBV6-5 and TRBJ1-1, with 8 bases matching TRBD1. The CDR3 runs to 15 residues. CDR1 MNHEY and CDR2 SVGAGI come from the germline V gene. V was pared by 3 bases and J by 2 bases, with 5 bases of the junction left unmatched. CDR3 sequence reads: CASSYWDRRNTEAFF. DNA of the CDR3: TGTGCCAGCAGTTATTGGGACAGGAGAAACACTGAAGCTTTCTTT.

The CDR3 reads CASSLAPGAGNTEAFF. DNA for the CDR3: TGTGCCAGCAGCTTAGCGCCAGGGGCCGGTAACACTGAAGCTTTCTTT. The chain uses TRBV7-2 and TRBJ1-1; maybe TRBD1 (6 bases). The CDR3 totals 16 residues. Germline assignment: CDR1 SGHTA and CDR2 FQGNSA. V was pared by 0 bases and J by 2 bases, with 13 bases between.

The J gene is TRBJ2-5, the V gene TRBV19, with 9 bases aligning to TRBD2. CDR1 and CDR2 from the germline V gene are LNHDA and SQIVND (reference sequence). J lost 3 bases, V lost 4 bases, and 3 bases had no gene match. The CDR3 loop spans 14 amino acids. CDR3 sequence: CASSSGRAEETQYF. Written as DNA, the CDR3 is TGTGCCAGTAGTAGCGGGAGGGCCGAAGAGACCCAGTACTTC. The full variable domain, with the rest looked up from reference TRBV19 and TRBJ2-5, is DGGITQSPKYLFRKEGQNVTLSCEQNLNHDAMYWYRQDPGQGLRLIYYSQIVNDFQKGDIAEGYSVSREKKESFPLTVTSAQKNPTAFYLCASSSGRAEETQYFGPGTRLLVL.

This chain links TRBV27 with TRBJ1-6; D uncertain. CDR1 and CDR2 (germline): MNHEY, SMNVEV (reference sequence). This CDR3 is 13 amino acids long. V lost 5 bases, J lost 10 bases, and 12 bases lay in between. CDR3 protein: CASSPTGVSPLHF. CDR3 sequence (DNA): TGTGCCAGCAGTCCCACGGGTGTCTCACCCCTCCACTTT.

The chain is built from TRBV6-4 and TRBJ2-3, with 8 bases fitting TRBD2. The CDR3 has 13 amino acids. CDR1 is MRHNA, CDR2 SNTAGT, per germline. Trimming cost V 4 bases and J 6 bases; bases outside gene matches: 3. The CDR3 reads CASSASGSDTQYF. In DNA form, the CDR3 reads TGTGCCAGCAGTGCCAGCGGGAGTGATACGCAGTATTTT.

The chain combines TRBV9 with TRBJ2-1, with 7 bases aligning to TRBD2. V was clipped by 0 bases and J by 7 bases; unmatched bases: 4. Germline values: CDR1 SGDLS, CDR2 YYNGEE. This CDR3 is built from 14 residues. In DNA form, the CDR3 reads TGTGCCAGCAGCGTAGCTTGGGGAGGGAATGAGCAGTTCTTC. Translating gives CASSVAWGGNEQFF.

The chain has TRBV28 and TRBJ2-7, with TRBD1 matching 8 bases. CDR1 MDHEN and CDR2 SYDVKM come from the germline V gene. Trimming at V came to 6 bases and at J to 1 base, leaving 5 bases not matched to a gene. CDR3 length equals 14 residues. Written as DNA, the CDR3 is TGTGCCAGCAGGGACGACAGGGGATCCTACGAGCAGTACTTC. As protein: CASRDDRGSYEQYF.

The rearrangement links TRBV27 to TRBJ1-5; 9 bases are a match to TRBD1. CDR1 is MNHEY, CDR2 SMNVEV, per germline (reference sequence). CDR3 length: 16 amino acids. V gave up 0 bases and J gave up 6 bases; unmatched junction bases: 6. CDR3 region: CASSLSSGQGSQPQHF. DNA of the CDR3: TGTGCCAGCAGTTTATCCTCGGGACAGGGCTCTCAGCCCCAGCATTTT.

This clone was counted a single time. The CDR3 here is CASSPLGTAYEQYF. The DNA of the CDR3 is TGTGCCAGCTCACCACTAGGGACAGCATACGAGCAGTACTTC. The rearrangement links TRBV18 to TRBJ2-7, with 7 bases identical to TRBD1. J lost 4 bases, V lost 1 base, and 4 bases had no gene match. CDR3 length: 14 amino acids. CDR1 and CDR2 (germline): KGHSH, LQKENI. The whole variable domain, filled in from reference TRBV18 and TRBJ2-7, reads NAGVMQNPRHLVRRRGQEARLRCSPMKGHSHVYWYRQLPEEGLKFMVYLQKENIIDESGMPKERFSAEFPKEGPSILRIQQVVRGDSAAYFCASSPLGTAYEQYFGPGTRLTVT.

The chain couples TRBV19 to TRBJ2-1, with 12 bases matching TRBD2. The germline gives CDR1 LNHDA, CDR2 SQIVND (reference sequence). The CDR3 has 19 residues. Trimming cost V 0 bases and J 7 bases; bases outside gene matches: 13. The CDR3 is CASSIDPPSLAGGGNEQFF. DNA of the CDR3: TGTGCCAGTAGTATAGATCCCCCGTCTCTAGCGGGGGGGGGAAATGAGCAGTTCTTC.

The gene calls are TRBV24-1 and TRBJ2-2, with D possibly being TRBD2 (6 bases). CDR1 is KGHDR and CDR2 is SFDVKD in the germline V gene. V was pared by 5 bases and J by 7 bases, with 10 bases between. CDR3 length equals 13 residues. The CDR3 sequence: CATSVGGSGELFF. Written as DNA, the CDR3 is TGTGCCACCAGTGTTGGGGGGAGCGGGGAGCTGTTTTTT.

The sample holds one count of this clone. The chain joins TRBV7-2 to TRBJ1-5, with 7 nucleotides matching TRBD1. The V gene end was trimmed by 5 bases and the J gene end by 2 bases; junction bases not matched to a gene: 9. CDR3 length: 16 residues. In germline, CDR1 is SGHTA, CDR2 FQGNSA. CDR3 nucleotides: TGTGCCAGCAGCCCCCAATCAGGACAGGGCAATCAGCCCCAGCATTTT. Translating it yields CASSPQSGQGNQPQHF.

The V and J genes are TRBV24-1 and TRBJ2-3; 12 bases are shared with TRBD1. CDR3 length: 17 residues. Germline CDR1 reads KGHDR; CDR2 reads SFDVKD. Trimming cost V 4 bases and J 7 bases; bases outside gene matches: 11. The CDR3 DNA is TGTGCCACCAGTGACACCCCCGGGACAGGGGGCTTTAATACGCAGTATTTT. Translation gives CATSDTPGTGGFNTQYF.

The chain joins TRBV29-1 to TRBJ2-1; D not resolved. V was shortened by 4 bases and J by 8 bases, with 12 bases between the two germline ends. Germline V gene data show CDR1 as SQVTM and CDR2 as ANQGSEA. The CDR3 runs to 12 residues. The DNA for the CDR3 is TGCAGCGTTGGCGGCTCCACCCATGAGCAGTTCTTC. Its protein is CSVGGSTHEQFF.

V and J are TRBV15 and TRBJ1-3; D unresolved. The V end was cut by 0 bases, the J end by 2 bases, with 5 bases between. The CDR3 consists of 14 residues. CDR1 LNHNV and CDR2 YYDKDF come from the germline V gene (reference sequence). CDR3 bases: TGTGCCACCAGCAGAGATCCGGCTGGAAACACCATATATTTT. This translates into CATSRDPAGNTIYF.

This clone has just a few counts. The chain is built from TRBV19 and TRBJ1-5; D is perhaps TRBD1 (5 bases). V shed 6 bases and J shed 6 bases, with 15 bases lying between them. Germline CDR1 reads LNHDA; CDR2 reads SQIVND (reference sequence). The CDR3 loop spans 14 amino acids. The CDR3 coding sequence is TGTGCCAGTAGCCAGACACGGGGGGGTCAGCCCCAGCATTTT. It is translated as CASSQTRGGQPQHF.

This clone was seen more than once but under ten times. CDR3 sequence (DNA): TGTGCCAGCAGTTTTTCATACGAGCAGTACTTC. Amino acids: CASSFSYEQYF. The V gene is TRBV12-3 or TRBV12-4, the J gene TRBJ2-7; D call uncertain. CDR3 size: 11 residues. V was clipped by 3 bases and J by 4 bases, with 4 bases between them.

V usage is TRBV10-3 and J usage is TRBJ2-3; 8 bases are a match to TRBD1. Germline loops: CDR1 ENHRY, CDR2 SYGVKD. With V trimmed by 2 bases and J by 2 bases, 18 bases remained unmatched. The length of the CDR3 is 20 residues. CDR3: CAISEPTRRETGGYTDTQYF. The CDR3 region has the DNA TGTGCCATCAGTGAGCCTACCCGGCGGGAAACAGGGGGGTACACAGATACGCAGTATTTT.

The chain recombines TRBV7-3 with TRBJ1-1, with D possibly matching TRBD1 (6 bases). Trimming removed 5 bases from V and 3 bases from J, with 19 bases in between. The CDR3 covers 16 residues. Germline assignment: CDR1 SGHTA and CDR2 FQGTGA. CDR3 DNA: TGTGCCAGCAGCCTCGAGGGACACAATGGGGACACTGAAGCTTTCTTT. This translates into CASSLEGHNGDTEAFF.

The V and J genes are TRBV4-1 and TRBJ2-7; 7 nucleotides line up with TRBD2. J gave up 2 bases and V 4 bases, and 14 bases lay outside the gene matches. The V gene's germline CDR1 is MGHRA and CDR2 YSYEKL. The CDR3 length is 17 residues. CDR3 nucleotide sequence: TGCGCCAGCAGCCTCCGTGGTGATAGCGGGCTTACCTACGAGCAGTACTTC. Protein product: CASSLRGDSGLTYEQYF.

This clone was seen once. The genes are TRBV24-1 and TRBJ1-4, with 11 bases lining up with TRBD1. V trimming: 4 bases; J trimming: 1 base; junction bases outside the gene matches: 4. This CDR3 has 17 amino acids. The germline V gene has CDR1 KGHDR and CDR2 SFDVKD. The CDR3 protein is CATSDSGTGGTNEKLFF. The CDR3 DNA sequence: TGTGCCACCAGTGACTCCGGGACAGGGGGAACTAATGAAAAACTGTTTTTT.